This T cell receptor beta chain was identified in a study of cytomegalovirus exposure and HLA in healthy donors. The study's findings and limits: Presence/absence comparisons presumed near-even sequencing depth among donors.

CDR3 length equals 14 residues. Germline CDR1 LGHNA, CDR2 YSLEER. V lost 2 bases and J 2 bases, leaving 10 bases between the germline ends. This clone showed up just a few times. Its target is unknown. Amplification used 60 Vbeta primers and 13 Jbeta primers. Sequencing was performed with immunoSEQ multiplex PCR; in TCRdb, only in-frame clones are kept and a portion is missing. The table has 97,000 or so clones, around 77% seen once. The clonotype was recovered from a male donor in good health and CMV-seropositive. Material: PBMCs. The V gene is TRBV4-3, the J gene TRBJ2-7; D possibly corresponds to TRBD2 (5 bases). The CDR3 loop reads CASSQFDGTYEQYF. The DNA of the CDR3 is TGCGCCAGCAGCCAATTTGACGGGACCTACGAGCAGTACTTC.